This T cell receptor beta chain was recorded in a study of T cells after yellow fever vaccination. This clonotype was observed at least ten times. Its cognate antigen is unknown. TCRdb reanalysed the 5' RACE reads using MiXCR and keeps one entry per CDR3 protein. The data show 250,000 or so distinct CDR3 sequences, with more than 3.5% seen just once and 19% held by the top ten. The V end was cut by 11 bases, the J end by 2 bases, with 10 bases between. CDR3 length: 11 residues. CDR1 and CDR2 from the germline V gene are SNHLY and FYNNEI. Points from the study as a whole: Although most clonotypes did not, a small share appeared in both CD4 and CD8 compartments. One caveat is that FACS-sorted repertoires could contain abundant clonotypes contaminating from the bulk population.

The rearrangement uses TRBV2 and TRBJ2-7, with D uncertain. Sequences were derived from PBMCs, sampled 15 days after the yellow fever booster vaccination. The receptor comes from a man younger than 35 who received the YFV17D yellow fever vaccine. The CDR3 sequence is CAQKRAYEQYF. The CDR3 nucleotides are TGTGCCCAGAAAAGGGCCTACGAGCAGTACTTC.